This T cell receptor (beta chain) emerged from a study of cytotoxic CD8 clonotypes in ibrutinib-treated CLL. At the level of the study: Enrolment comprised around twelve relapsed/refractory and approximately 16 treatment-naive patients; under 18 were IGHV unmutated.

Study-wide points: Public clonotypes proved infrequent, and on treatment they shrank or remained steady.

This clone was picked up one time. Its antigen remains unknown. Some clones are missing from TCRdb's copy, which holds only in-frame ones; the method was immunoSEQ multiplex PCR. The table records hundreds of thousands of clones, 67% of them present only once. With 6 bases removed from V and 3 bases from J, the gap between germline ends came to 20 bases. CDR3 length: 15 amino acids. The germline CDR1 and CDR2 sequences are SQVTM and ANQGSEA. The chain links TRBV29-1 to TRBJ1-1; D not resolved. The TCR was taken from a human donor with chronic lymphocytic leukemia. Source: PBMCs, taken after 36 months of ibrutinib treatment. The CDR3 here is CSVGLPRLRDTEAFF. The CDR3 nucleotides are TGCAGCGTGGGTCTACCCAGGCTCCGGGACACTGAAGCTTTCTTT.